This T cell receptor beta chain was identified during a study of blood T cells in healthy people across ages. A sample-barcoded 5' primer and a J-beta primer mix were used in a second PCR of roughly 6 to 11 cycles. TCRdb re-called the 5' RACE reads through MiXCR, storing one row per CDR3 protein. The sample records under 800,000 distinct CDR3 sequences, roughly 20% being singletons. The clonotype originates from a man in his 70s in good health. The sequenced sample consisted of blood.

DNA of the CDR3: TGTGCCAGCAGTTTGGGCGGGAGCGTTGGAGGGAGAGCAGATACGCAGTATTTT. This sequence encodes CASSLGGSVGGRADTQYF. This rearrangement joins TRBV12-3 or TRBV12-4 to TRBJ2-3; 7 bases fit TRBD2. V dropped 3 bases and J dropped 4; count of bases not matched to a gene: 16. This CDR3 spans 18 amino acids.